This T cell receptor (beta chain) was recovered during a study of CD8+ T cells in alopecia areata. This CDR3 has 15 residues. Germline assignment: CDR1 SNHLY and CDR2 FYNNEI. With 6 bases removed from V and 1 base from J, the gap between germline ends came to 15 bases. Documented treatment: oral pan-JAK inhibitor, 5-10 mg twice daily. The authors extracted RNA and reverse transcribed it into cDNA as the sequencing template. Assay used: immunoSEQ multiplex PCR; TCRdb lists only in-frame clones, some missing. This sample has about 220,000 clones, with more than 45% found just once. The V and J genes are TRBV2 and TRBJ1-1; D gene uncertain. The sequenced sample was CD4+ T cells sorted from blood, obtained at week 4, from a patient treated with tofacitinib. This TCR was recovered from a human donor with alopecia areata. This CDR3 is CASSEVVLKNTEAFF. The DNA of the CDR3 is TGTGCCAGCAGCGAGGTTGTACTCAAGAACACTGAAGCTTTCTTT.